The sequence of this T cell receptor (beta chain) was determined in a study of cytomegalovirus exposure and HLA in healthy donors. Study findings and constraints: The investigators catalogued 150 to 200 TCR beta chains as cytomegalovirus-associated. In a later analysis, several top co-occurrence clusters appeared linked to parvovirus B19, influenza, CMV and Epstein-Barr virus.

This CDR3 has 12 amino acids. Germline V CDR1 and CDR2: SEHNR, FQNEAQ (reference sequence). Trimming at V came to 5 bases and at J to 6 bases, leaving 2 bases not matched to a gene. Worth noting for this clone: Its specificity is unknown.

The PCR ran on 60 Vbeta and 13 Jbeta primers. Profiling relied on immunoSEQ multiplex PCR, and the TCRdb table lists in-frame clones only, not all of them. The data hold some 100,000 clones, with less than 65% observed a single time. The sequencing input was PBMCs. The sequence was collected from a woman in her thirties in good health and CMV-seropositive. The chain couples TRBV7-9 to TRBJ1-2; TRBD1 matches 8 bases. CDR3 in amino acids: CASSPDRDGYTF. DNA of the CDR3: TGTGCCAGCAGCCCGGACAGGGATGGCTACACCTTC.